One and the same sample provided the 4 T cell receptor beta chains below, sequenced in a study of blood T cell repertoires in COVID-19. The table came from immunoSEQ multiplex PCR; TCRdb's copy has only in-frame clones and leaves some out. The sample holds around 290,000 clones, 80% to 95% seen once. What was sequenced was PBMCs or T cells enriched from blood (not recorded which). The source of these receptors is a young woman who had recovered from COVID-19.

This clone was found once. CDR3 coding DNA: TGTGCCAGCAGCCCCCGGGACTCATATGGCTACACCTTC. Protein product: CASSPRDSYGYTF. The chain joins TRBV9 to TRBJ1-2; tentative D call: TRBD1 (5 bases). V lost 4 bases to trimming and J lost 5 bases, with 12 bases between them. This CDR3 has 13 amino acids. CDR1 SGDLS and CDR2 YYNGEE come from the germline V gene. The full variable domain, with the rest looked up from reference TRBV9 and TRBJ1-2, is DSGVTQTPKHLITATGQRVTLRCSPRSGDLSVYWYQQSLDQGLQFLIQYYNGEERAKGNILERFSAQQFPDLHSELNLSSLELGDSALYFCASSPRDSYGYTFGSGTRLTVV.

The V gene is TRBV24-1, the J gene TRBJ2-5; 7 bases match TRBD1. Germline V gene sequence: CDR1 KGHDR, CDR2 SFDVKD. Trimming cost V 4 bases and J 5 bases; bases outside gene matches: 9. CDR3 length: 15 amino acids. CDR3 sequence: CATSDTTGLRETQYF. In DNA form, the CDR3 reads TGTGCCACCAGTGACACGACAGGGTTACGGGAGACCCAGTACTTC.

The chain couples TRBV27 to TRBJ2-2; D is possibly TRBD1 (6 bases). V lost 6 bases and J 0 bases, leaving 11 bases between the germline ends. The CDR3 contains 15 residues. Looked up from germline, CDR1 is MNHEY and CDR2 is SMNVEV (reference sequence). Here the CDR3 reads CASSQDRTNTGELFF. The CDR3 DNA reads as TGTGCCAGCAGCCAGGACAGAACGAACACCGGGGAGCTGTTTTTT.

DNA for the CDR3: TGTGCCAGCAGCATACAGGGGGGTGGAACAGATACGCAGTATTTT. This encodes CASSIQGGGTDTQYF. The J gene is TRBJ2-3, the V gene TRBV5-8, with 8 bases identical to TRBD1. The CDR3 totals 15 residues. V lost 4 bases and J lost 3; bases outside the gene matches: 7. The germline gives CDR1 SGHTS, CDR2 YDEGEE.